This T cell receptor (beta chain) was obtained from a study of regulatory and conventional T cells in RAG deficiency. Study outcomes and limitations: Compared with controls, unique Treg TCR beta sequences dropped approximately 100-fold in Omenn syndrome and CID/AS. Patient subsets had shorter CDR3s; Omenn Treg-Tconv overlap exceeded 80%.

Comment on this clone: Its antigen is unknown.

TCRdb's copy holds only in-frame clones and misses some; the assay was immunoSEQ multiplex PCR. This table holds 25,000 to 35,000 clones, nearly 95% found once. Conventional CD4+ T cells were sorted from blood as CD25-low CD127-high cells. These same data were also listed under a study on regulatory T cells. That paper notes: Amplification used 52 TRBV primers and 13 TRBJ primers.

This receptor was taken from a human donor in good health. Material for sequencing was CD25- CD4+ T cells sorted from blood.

CDR3 coding DNA: TGTGCCAGCAGTTCCTCCTGGACAGGCTTGGGCTACACCTTC. Its translation: CASSSSWTGLGYTF. The chain joins TRBV27 to TRBJ1-2; 7 nucleotides agree with TRBD1. CDR1 and CDR2 (germline): MNHEY, SMNVEV (reference sequence). J lost 8 bases, V lost 4 bases, and 10 bases had no gene match. The length of the CDR3 is 14 residues.